This entry describes one T cell receptor (beta chain). Its specificity is unknown. This table comes from immunoSEQ multiplex PCR, and its TCRdb copy is limited to in-frame clones, with some not included. The profile shows about 180,000 clones, just over 85% of them singletons. This entry is derived from a study of T cell responses to AZD1222 COVID-19 vaccine. The study's findings and limits: Increased Spike-specific TCR breadth and depth were observed after two AZD1222 doses. Nearly half of spike-specific TCRs reportedly go after variant regions that carry no mutations.

The germline V gene encodes CDR1 SGHAT and CDR2 FQNNGV. Trimming removed 1 base from V and 9 bases from J; junction bases left unmatched: 15. This CDR3 has 17 residues. Material: peripheral blood, obtained on day 0 of AZD1222 vaccination. The J gene is TRBJ2-4, the V gene TRBV11-2; 7 bases map to TRBD2. The sequence was obtained from an adult in good health. CDR3 in DNA: TGTGCCAGCAGCTTAGCCTTGGGACTAACGGGGCAGGGCATTCAGTACTTC. Protein product: CASSLALGLTGQGIQYF.